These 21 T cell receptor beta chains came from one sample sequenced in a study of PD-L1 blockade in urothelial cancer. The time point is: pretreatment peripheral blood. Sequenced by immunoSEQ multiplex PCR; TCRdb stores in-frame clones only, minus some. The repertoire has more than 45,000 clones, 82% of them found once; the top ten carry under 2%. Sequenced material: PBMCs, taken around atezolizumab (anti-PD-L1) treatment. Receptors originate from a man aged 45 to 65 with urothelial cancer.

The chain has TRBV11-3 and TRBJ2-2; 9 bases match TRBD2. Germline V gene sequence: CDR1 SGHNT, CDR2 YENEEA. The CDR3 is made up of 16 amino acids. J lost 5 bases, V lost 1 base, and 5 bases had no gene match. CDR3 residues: CASSLASGVGTGELFF. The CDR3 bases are TGTGCCAGCAGCTTAGCTAGCGGGGTAGGAACCGGGGAGCTGTTTTTT.

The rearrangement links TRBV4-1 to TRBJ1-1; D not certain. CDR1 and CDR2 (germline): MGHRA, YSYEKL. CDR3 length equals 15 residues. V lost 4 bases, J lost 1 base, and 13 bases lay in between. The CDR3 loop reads CASSPTRGGNTEAFF. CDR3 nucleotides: TGCGCCAGCAGCCCCACTCGGGGAGGGAACACTGAAGCTTTCTTT.

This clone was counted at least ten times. CDR3 sequence reads: CASESSGVSNQPQHF. DNA for the CDR3: TGTGCCAGCGAATCGTCAGGGGTGAGCAATCAGCCCCAGCATTTT. The rearrangement joins TRBV6-1 to TRBJ1-5, with D perhaps matching TRBD1 (6 bases). Germline V gene sequence: CDR1 MNHNS, CDR2 SASEGT. The CDR3 sequence is 15 residues long. Between the trimmed V and J ends, which lost 8 bases and 1 base, there was a span of 15 bases.

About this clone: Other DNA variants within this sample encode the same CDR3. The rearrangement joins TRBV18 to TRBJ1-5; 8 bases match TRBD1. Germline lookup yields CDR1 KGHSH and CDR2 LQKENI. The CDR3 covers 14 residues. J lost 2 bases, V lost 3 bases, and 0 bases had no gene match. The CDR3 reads CASSPGQGNQPQHF. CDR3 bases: TGTGCCAGCTCACCGGGACAGGGCAATCAGCCCCAGCATTTT.

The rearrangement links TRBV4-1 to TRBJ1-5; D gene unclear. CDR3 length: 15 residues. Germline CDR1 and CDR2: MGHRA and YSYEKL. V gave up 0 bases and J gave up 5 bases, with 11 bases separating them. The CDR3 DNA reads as TGCGCCAGCAGCCAAGATAGGCAGGTCCATCAGCCCCAGCATTTT. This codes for CASSQDRQVHQPQHF.

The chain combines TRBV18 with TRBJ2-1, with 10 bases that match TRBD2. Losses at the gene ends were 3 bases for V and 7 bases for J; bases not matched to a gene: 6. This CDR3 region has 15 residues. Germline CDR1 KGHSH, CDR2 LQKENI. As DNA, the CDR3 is TGTGCCAGCTCACCGGCACTAGCGGGATCAAATGAGCAGTTCTTC. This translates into CASSPALAGSNEQFF.

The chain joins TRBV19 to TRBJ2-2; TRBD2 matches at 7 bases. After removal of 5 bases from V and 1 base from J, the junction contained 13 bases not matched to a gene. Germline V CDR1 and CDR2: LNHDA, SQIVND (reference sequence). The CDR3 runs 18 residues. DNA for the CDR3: TGTGCCAGTAGTGTCCCTCAGCGGGGCGGGCAGAACACCGGGGAGCTGTTTTTT. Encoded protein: CASSVPQRGGQNTGELFF.

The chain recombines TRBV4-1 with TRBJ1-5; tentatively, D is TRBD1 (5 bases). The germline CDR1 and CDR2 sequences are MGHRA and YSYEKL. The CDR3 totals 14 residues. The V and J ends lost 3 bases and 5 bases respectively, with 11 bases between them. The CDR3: CASSQGGRDQPQHF. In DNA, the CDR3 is TGCGCCAGCAGCCAGGGGGGGAGGGATCAGCCCCAGCATTTT.

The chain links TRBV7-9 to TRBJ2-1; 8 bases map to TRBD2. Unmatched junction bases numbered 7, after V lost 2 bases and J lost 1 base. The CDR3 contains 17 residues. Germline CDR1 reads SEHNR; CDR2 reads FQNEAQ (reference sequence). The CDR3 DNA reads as TGTGCCAGCAGCTTATATGGGGGCGGGAGGTCCTACAATGAGCAGTTCTTC. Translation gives CASSLYGGGRSYNEQFF.

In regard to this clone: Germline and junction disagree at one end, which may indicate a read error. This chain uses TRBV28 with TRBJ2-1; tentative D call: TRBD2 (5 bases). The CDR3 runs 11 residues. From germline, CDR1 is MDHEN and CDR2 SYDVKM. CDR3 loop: CASSFRGSGVF. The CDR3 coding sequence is TGTGCCAGCAGTTTTAGAGGGTCCGGAGTCTTC.

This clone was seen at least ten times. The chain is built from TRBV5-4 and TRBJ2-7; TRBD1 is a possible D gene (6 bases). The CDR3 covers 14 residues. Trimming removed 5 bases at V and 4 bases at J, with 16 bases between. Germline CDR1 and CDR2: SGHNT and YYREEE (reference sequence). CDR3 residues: CASRTYSDRYEQYV. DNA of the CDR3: TGTGCCAGCAGAACTTACTCTGACAGGTACGAGCAGTACGTC.

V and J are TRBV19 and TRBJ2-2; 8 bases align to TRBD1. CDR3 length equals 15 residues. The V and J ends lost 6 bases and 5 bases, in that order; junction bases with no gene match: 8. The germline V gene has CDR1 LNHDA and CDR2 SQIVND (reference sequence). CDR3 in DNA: TGTGCCAGTAGCACGACAGGGGTTGGGACCGGGGAGCTGTTTTTT. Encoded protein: CASSTTGVGTGELFF.

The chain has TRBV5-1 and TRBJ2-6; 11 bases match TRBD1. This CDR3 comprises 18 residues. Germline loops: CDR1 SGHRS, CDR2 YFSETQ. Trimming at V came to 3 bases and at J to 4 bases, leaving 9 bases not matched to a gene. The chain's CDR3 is CASSYYGQGAGGANVLTF. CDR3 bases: TGCGCCAGCAGCTATTACGGACAGGGGGCCGGAGGGGCCAACGTCCTGACTTTC. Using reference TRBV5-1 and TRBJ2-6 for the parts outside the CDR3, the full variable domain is KAGVTQTPRYLIKTRGQQVTLSCSPISGHRSVSWYQQTPGQGLQFLFEYFSETQRNKGNFPGRFSGRQFSNSRSEMNVSTLELGDSALYLCASSYYGQGAGGANVLTFGAGSRLTVL.

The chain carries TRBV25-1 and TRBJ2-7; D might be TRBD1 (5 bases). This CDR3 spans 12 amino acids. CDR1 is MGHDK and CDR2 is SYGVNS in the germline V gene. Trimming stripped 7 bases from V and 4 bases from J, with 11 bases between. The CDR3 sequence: CASKTESYEQYF. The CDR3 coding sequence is TGTGCCAGCAAGACAGAGTCGTACGAGCAGTACTTC.

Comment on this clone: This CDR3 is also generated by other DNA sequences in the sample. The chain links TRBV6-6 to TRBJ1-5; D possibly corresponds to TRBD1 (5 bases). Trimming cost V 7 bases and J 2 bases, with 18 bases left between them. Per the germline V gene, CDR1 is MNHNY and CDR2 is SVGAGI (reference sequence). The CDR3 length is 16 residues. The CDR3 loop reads CASTVRGGGGNQPQHF. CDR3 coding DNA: TGTGCCAGCACCGTTCGCGGGGGTGGAGGCAATCAGCCCCAGCATTTT.

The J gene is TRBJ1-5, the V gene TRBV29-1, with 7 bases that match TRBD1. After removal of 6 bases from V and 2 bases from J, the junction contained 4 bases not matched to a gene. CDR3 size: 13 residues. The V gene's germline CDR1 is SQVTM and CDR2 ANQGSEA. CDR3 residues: CSVGDSGNQPQHF. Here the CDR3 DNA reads TGCAGCGTGGGGGACAGTGGCAATCAGCCCCAGCATTTT.

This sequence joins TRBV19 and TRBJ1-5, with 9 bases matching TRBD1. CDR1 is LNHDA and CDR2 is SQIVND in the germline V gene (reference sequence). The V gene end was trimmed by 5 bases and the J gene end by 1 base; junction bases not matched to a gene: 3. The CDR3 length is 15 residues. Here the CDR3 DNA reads TGTGCCAGTAGTGAGGGGACAGGGAGCAATCAGCCCCAGCATTTT. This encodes CASSEGTGSNQPQHF.

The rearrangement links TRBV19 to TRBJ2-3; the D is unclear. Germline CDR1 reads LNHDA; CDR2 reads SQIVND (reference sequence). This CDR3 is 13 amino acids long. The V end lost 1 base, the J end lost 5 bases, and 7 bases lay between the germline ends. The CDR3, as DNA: TGTGCCAGTAGTATAGCGAGTGGAGATACGCAGTATTTT. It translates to CASSIASGDTQYF.

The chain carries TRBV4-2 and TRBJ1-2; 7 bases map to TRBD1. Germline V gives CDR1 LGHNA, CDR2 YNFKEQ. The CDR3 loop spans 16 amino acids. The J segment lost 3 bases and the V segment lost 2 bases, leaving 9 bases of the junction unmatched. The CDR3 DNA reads TGTGCCAGCAGCCAATCCCCGACAGGGAGTGACTATGGCTACACCTTC. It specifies CASSQSPTGSDYGYTF.

The CDR3 loop is CASSLVGDSSYEQYF. In DNA, the CDR3 is TGTGCCAGCAGCTTAGTTGGGGACAGCTCCTACGAGCAGTACTTC. The chain links TRBV7-2 to TRBJ2-7; 7 bases align to TRBD1. Unmatched junction bases numbered 3, after V lost 1 base and J lost 0 bases. Germline assignment: CDR1 SGHTA and CDR2 FQGNSA. This CDR3 spans 15 amino acids. The variable domain in full, completed from reference TRBV7-2 and TRBJ2-7, reads GAGVSQSPSNKVTEKGKDVELRCDPISGHTALYWYRQSLGQGLEFLIYFQGNSAPDKSGLPSDRFSAERTGGSVSTLTIQRTQQEDSAVYLCASSLVGDSSYEQYFGPGTRLTVT.

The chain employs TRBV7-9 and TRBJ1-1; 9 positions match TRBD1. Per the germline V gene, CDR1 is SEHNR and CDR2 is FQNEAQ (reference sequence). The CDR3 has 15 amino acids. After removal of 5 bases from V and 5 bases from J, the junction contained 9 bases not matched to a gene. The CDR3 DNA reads TGTGCCAGCAGCGGACACAGGGGGCAGATAACTGAAGCTTTCTTT. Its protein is CASSGHRGQITEAFF.